Following are 23 T cell receptor beta chains from one sample sequenced in a study of cytomegalovirus exposure and HLA in healthy donors. Both 60 Vbeta primers and 13 Jbeta primers went into the PCR. Method: immunoSEQ multiplex PCR; TCRdb's copy keeps in-frame clones and lacks some. The table lists 89,000 or so clones, roughly four fifths of them singletons, with roughly 5.5% in the top ten. Sequenced: PBMCs. These receptor sequences come from a young woman in good health and CMV-seropositive.

The chain carries TRBV19 and TRBJ1-5; D is undetermined. CDR3 length: 13 residues. The germline V gene has CDR1 LNHDA and CDR2 SQIVND (reference sequence). Trimming cost V 7 bases and J 3 bases, with 10 bases left between them. Here the CDR3 DNA reads TGTGCCAGTACCTTCAGTTCCAATCAGCCCCAGCATTTT. Amino acid sequence: CASTFSSNQPQHF.

The V gene is TRBV7-9, the J gene TRBJ1-2, with 9 bases lining up with TRBD1. The CDR3 extends over 14 amino acids. The trim removed 5 bases at V and 2 bases at J, leaving 3 bases unmatched. Per the germline V gene, CDR1 is SEHNR and CDR2 is FQNEAQ (reference sequence). CDR3: CASSAGTGNYGYTF. CDR3 nucleotides: TGTGCCAGCAGCGCCGGGACAGGGAACTATGGCTACACCTTC.

The rearrangement uses TRBV28 and TRBJ2-1; TRBD2 aligns across 7 bases. Germline loops: CDR1 MDHEN, CDR2 SYDVKM. The trim removed 6 bases at V and 4 bases at J, leaving 6 bases unmatched. The CDR3 spans 14 residues. The CDR3 spells CASSFSGGYNEQFF. DNA of the CDR3: TGTGCCAGCAGCTTTTCGGGGGGTTACAATGAGCAGTTCTTC.

This chain connects TRBV5-6 to TRBJ2-3, with 11 positions matching TRBD2. There are 16 residues in the CDR3. Germline V lookup: CDR1 SGHDT, CDR2 YYEEEE. J gave up 2 bases and V 4 bases, and 6 bases lay outside the gene matches. CDR3 DNA: TGTGCCAGCAGCATTAGACTAGCGGGGTACACAGATACGCAGTATTTT. Translation gives CASSIRLAGYTDTQYF.

This clone was seen a single time. The chain recombines TRBV29-1 with TRBJ2-7, with a weak D call TRBD2 (6 bases). Germline V gives CDR1 SQVTM, CDR2 ANQGSEA. V was cut by 8 bases and J by 4 bases, with 15 bases left in between. This CDR3 contains 12 residues. CDR3 DNA sequence: TGCAGCACACTCCCCGGGAGTTACGAGCAGTACTTC. It encodes CSTLPGSYEQYF.

The chain employs TRBV30 and TRBJ2-1; the match to TRBD2 covers 7 bases. This CDR3 spans 14 amino acids. CDR1 GTSNPN and CDR2 SVGIG come from the germline V gene (reference sequence). Trimming cost V 2 bases and J 3 bases; bases outside gene matches: 4. The CDR3, as DNA: TGTGCCTGGAGTACCAGCGGGATCTACAATGAGCAGTTCTTC. Its translation: CAWSTSGIYNEQFF.

This clone was seen a single time. The CDR3 DNA reads as TGTGCCAGCAGCTTAGAGCTAGCGGGAATTGAGCAGTTCTTC. Encoded protein: CASSLELAGIEQFF. The chain joins TRBV11-2 to TRBJ2-1; 9 nucleotides align to TRBD2. The CDR3 runs to 14 residues. CDR1 is SGHAT, CDR2 FQNNGV, per germline. V dropped 0 bases and J dropped 9; count of bases not matched to a gene: 3.

The rearrangement links TRBV5-4 to TRBJ1-4; TRBD1 is a possible D gene (6 bases). Trimming left V 2 bases short and J 5 bases short, with 13 bases between. The CDR3 consists of 15 residues. Looked up from germline, CDR1 is SGHNT and CDR2 is YYREEE (reference sequence). The CDR3 DNA follows: TGTGCCAGCAGCTTTTCGGGTCAGGGGAATGAAAAACTGTTTTTT. Protein sequence: CASSFSGQGNEKLFF.

The chain links TRBV27 to TRBJ1-4; D uncertain. Germline V CDR1 and CDR2: MNHEY, SMNVEV (reference sequence). Trimming stripped 6 bases from V and 5 bases from J, with 16 bases between. The CDR3 has 15 residues. CDR3 sequence reads: CASSPFRRGNEKLFF. CDR3 bases: TGTGCCAGCAGCCCCTTCAGGAGAGGGAATGAAAAACTGTTTTTT.

The chain joins TRBV27 to TRBJ2-3, with 8 bases matching TRBD2. J was trimmed by 6 bases and V by 0 bases; bases with no gene match: 5. Germline V CDR1 and CDR2: MNHEY, SMNVEV (reference sequence). There are 15 residues in the CDR3. CDR3 DNA sequence: TGTGCCAGCAGTTTATCGTGGGCTAGCGGGGATACGCAGTATTTT. Amino acid sequence: CASSLSWASGDTQYF.

A remark on this clone: One end of the junction does not line up with germline, which may come from a read error. The V call is TRBV7-7, the J call TRBJ2-7; TRBD1 agrees at 8 bases. CDR1 and CDR2 (germline): SSHAT, FNYEAQ (reference sequence). The CDR3 has 13 amino acids. The CDR3 DNA reads TGTGCTAGCAGCTTTGACAGGGGCTACGAGCAGTACTTC. It codes for CASSFDRGYEQYF.

The rearrangement uses TRBV5-1 and TRBJ1-3; the D gene is possibly TRBD1 (5 bases). Between the trimmed V and J ends, which lost 4 bases and 1 base, there was a span of 9 bases. The CDR3 runs 14 residues. Germline V CDR1 and CDR2: SGHRS, YFSETQ. CDR3 bases: TGCGCCAGCAGCCCACAGGATTCTGGAAACACCATATATTTT. Translating gives CASSPQDSGNTIYF.

The V call is TRBV2, the J call TRBJ2-6; D unresolved. V was cut by 4 bases and J by 0 bases, with 7 bases left in between. The CDR3 contains 15 residues. Looked up from germline, CDR1 is SNHLY and CDR2 is FYNNEI. The CDR3 loop reads CASSGQTSGANVLTF. The DNA of the CDR3 is TGTGCCAGCAGTGGACAAACCTCTGGGGCCAACGTCCTGACTTTC.

The J gene is TRBJ1-4, the V gene TRBV5-6; D is unresolved. CDR1 and CDR2 (germline): SGHDT, YYEEEE. This CDR3 is 16 amino acids long. V gave up 0 bases and J gave up 2 bases, with 11 bases separating them. This CDR3 is CASSLVGGNTNEKLFF. CDR3 nucleotide sequence: TGTGCCAGCAGCTTGGTCGGAGGGAATACTAATGAAAAACTGTTTTTT.

CDR3 nucleotides: TGCGCCAGCAGCTTGGATTCAGGGCTTGGAAACACCATATATTTT. Amino acid sequence: CASSLDSGLGNTIYF. The chain combines TRBV5-1 with TRBJ1-3, with D perhaps matching TRBD1 (5 bases). CDR3 length equals 15 residues. Trimming removed 0 bases at V and 3 bases at J, with 10 bases between. Germline assignment: CDR1 SGHRS and CDR2 YFSETQ.

In DNA, the CDR3 is TGTGCCAGCAGTTACTCGGAGTACAATGAGCAGTTCTTC. This gives the protein CASSYSEYNEQFF. The V and J genes are TRBV6-5 and TRBJ2-1; D unclear. Looked up from germline, CDR1 is MNHEY and CDR2 is SVGAGI. Trimming took 0 bases from V and 4 from J, leaving 4 bases between them. The CDR3 is 13 residues long.

The chain employs TRBV5-6 and TRBJ1-5; D ambiguous. V lost 4 bases and J 4 bases, leaving 6 bases between the germline ends. The CDR3 sequence is 12 residues long. Germline CDR1 SGHDT, CDR2 YYEEEE. The CDR3 reads CASSGWNQPQHF. CDR3 DNA: TGTGCCAGCAGCGGCTGGAATCAGCCCCAGCATTTT.

This chain links TRBV5-1 with TRBJ2-3; D is perhaps TRBD1 (5 bases). The CDR3 loop spans 16 amino acids. Germline values: CDR1 SGHRS, CDR2 YFSETQ. V was shortened by 0 bases and J by 2 bases, with 13 bases between the two germline ends. The CDR3 DNA is TGCGCCAGCAGCTTGGGTTTGCAGGGCGTCACAGATACGCAGTATTTT. This sequence encodes CASSLGLQGVTDTQYF.

The chain is built from TRBV7-9 and TRBJ2-7; 10 bases line up with TRBD2. Germline CDR1 reads SEHNR; CDR2 reads FQNEAQ (reference sequence). After removal of 5 bases from V and 4 bases from J, the junction contained 11 bases not matched to a gene. This CDR3 has 16 residues. CDR3 bases: TGTGCCAGCAGCCCTAGCTACCGGGGACTAGCGTACGAGCAGTACTTC. Its translation: CASSPSYRGLAYEQYF.

The chain recombines TRBV18 with TRBJ2-1, with D perhaps matching TRBD2 (7 bases). Trimming pared 7 bases from V and 5 bases from J, leaving 30 bases between. The germline V gene encodes CDR1 KGHSH and CDR2 LQKENI. This CDR3 comprises 19 residues. The CDR3 region is CASWGPSSGKSGPNNEQFF. The CDR3 DNA sequence: TGTGCCAGCTGGGGGCCATCGAGCGGGAAGTCTGGTCCCAACAATGAGCAGTTCTTC.

This clone was observed a few times. The genes are TRBV5-6 and TRBJ2-3; D unresolved. The germline V gene has CDR1 SGHDT and CDR2 YYEEEE. The V end was cut by 0 bases, the J end by 2 bases, with 7 bases between. This CDR3 comprises 14 residues. CDR3: CASSLELVTDTQYF. Here the CDR3 DNA reads TGTGCCAGCAGCTTGGAGCTCGTCACAGATACGCAGTATTTT.

The chain uses TRBV29-1 and TRBJ1-1; D gene uncertain. The V and J ends lost 5 bases and 9 bases respectively, with 25 bases between them. This CDR3 spans 15 amino acids. Germline V gene data show CDR1 as SQVTM and CDR2 as ANQGSEA. The CDR3 DNA follows: TGCAGCGTTCACCCGAAGCTAGATTTCCGGGGTAAAGCTTTCTTT. As protein: CSVHPKLDFRGKAFF.

J is TRBJ2-7 and V is TRBV13; TRBD2 agrees at 10 bases. Germline V gene lookup returns CDR1 PRHDT and CDR2 FYEKMQ (reference sequence). J gave up 4 bases and V 5 bases, and 5 bases lay outside the gene matches. This CDR3 spans 14 amino acids. Here the CDR3 DNA reads TGTGCCAGCAGCGGAAGCGGGGGGGCTTACGAGCAGTACTTC. It yields the protein CASSGSGGAYEQYF.